These 8 T cell receptor beta chains came from one sample sequenced in a study of CD8 T cells in Susac syndrome. When the RNA was reverse transcribed, random hexamers were used with an input of roughly 0.5 to 1 ug. TCRdb called the immunoSEQ multiplex PCR reads again in MiXCR, with one record for every CDR3 protein. The repertoire consists of around 45,000 distinct CDR3 sequences, with around 92% occurring once and the leading ten covering 0.4% to 0.5%. Sequenced sample: CD8+ T cells from PBMCs. These TCRs come from a human donor in good health.

The gene calls are TRBV6-2 or TRBV6-3 and TRBJ2-7; tentatively, D is TRBD2 (6 bases). V shed 0 bases and J shed 3 bases, with 12 bases lying between them. Germline V gives CDR1 MNHEY, CDR2 SVGEGT. The CDR3 has 15 residues. CDR3 loop: CASSYSSLANYEQYF. DNA for the CDR3: TGTGCCAGCAGTTACTCGTCCCTAGCGAACTACGAGCAGTACTTC.

The sample holds a few counts of this clonotype. This chain joins TRBV27 and TRBJ2-7, with D hard to call. The length of the CDR3 is 13 residues. Trimming left V 3 bases short and J 2 bases short, with 8 bases between. CDR1 and CDR2 from the germline V gene are MNHEY and SMNVEV (reference sequence). CDR3 DNA sequence: TGTGCCAGCAGTTTGAACAGAGCCTACGAGCAGTACTTC. Protein sequence: CASSLNRAYEQYF.

The chain combines TRBV2 with TRBJ2-7, with 7 positions matching TRBD1. Germline assignment: CDR1 SNHLY and CDR2 FYNNEI. Trimming removed 0 bases from V and 2 bases from J; junction bases left unmatched: 1. This CDR3 region has 14 residues. The CDR3 DNA reads TGTGCCAGCAGTGAAGCAGGGGGCACCTACGAGCAGTACTTC. Protein sequence: CASSEAGGTYEQYF.

The V gene is TRBV29-1, the J gene TRBJ1-1; 10 bases fit TRBD1. Germline lookup yields CDR1 SQVTM and CDR2 ANQGSEA. V was clipped by 1 base and J by 4 bases; unmatched bases: 18. The length of the CDR3 is 19 residues. CDR3 coding DNA: TGCAGCGTTGAAGGTTGGAGACAGGGGGCGCGATCTGTGTCCACTGAAGCTTTCTTT. It yields the protein CSVEGWRQGARSVSTEAFF.

The chain links TRBV9 to TRBJ2-2, with D possibly TRBD2 on 5 matching bases. Germline V gene lookup returns CDR1 SGDLS and CDR2 YYNGEE. Deletions cut 0 bases from V and 5 bases from J, with 20 bases between. There are 18 residues in the CDR3. CDR3 DNA sequence: TGTGCCAGCAGCGTAGACGGGCTAGCCTTCTCGATAACCGGGGAGCTGTTTTTT. Translating it yields CASSVDGLAFSITGELFF.

This rearrangement joins TRBV27 to TRBJ2-1, with a weak D call TRBD2 (6 bases). V was clipped by 10 bases and J by 6 bases, with 16 bases between them. Looked up from germline, CDR1 is MNHEY and CDR2 is SMNVEV (reference sequence). The CDR3 loop spans 13 amino acids. This chain's CDR3 is CATGKIGGNEQFF. Written as DNA, the CDR3 is TGTGCCACCGGGAAAATCGGGGGCAATGAGCAGTTCTTC.

The CDR3 coding sequence is TGTGCCAGCAGTGGGGGAGGCTACGAGCAGTACTTC. Translation: CASSGGGYEQYF. The chain has TRBV27 and TRBJ2-7; D is possibly TRBD2 (6 bases). Trimming stripped 5 bases from V and 3 bases from J, with 8 bases between. Germline assignment: CDR1 MNHEY and CDR2 SMNVEV (reference sequence). The CDR3 is 12 residues long.

This sequence joins TRBV6-5 and TRBJ2-2, with 9 bases aligning to TRBD1. Per germline, CDR1 MNHEY and CDR2 SVGAGI. V dropped 2 bases and J dropped 4; count of bases not matched to a gene: 2. There are 15 residues in the CDR3. The CDR3 sequence: CASSYRQGGTGELFF. Written as DNA, the CDR3 is TGTGCCAGCAGTTACCGACAGGGGGGCACCGGGGAGCTGTTTTTT.